The clone carrying this T cell receptor beta chain was counted a single time. The data stem from a study of cytomegalovirus exposure and HLA in healthy donors. CDR3 length: 13 residues. Trimming took 2 bases from V and 5 from J, leaving 8 bases between them. CDR1 SGHDT and CDR2 YYEEEE come from the germline V gene. Method: immunoSEQ multiplex PCR; TCRdb's copy keeps in-frame clones and lacks some. The repertoire has 110,000 to 150,000 clones, roughly 92% of them found once; the top ten carry 0.6% to 0.8%. The chain combines TRBV5-6 with TRBJ1-5; D is ambiguous. Sequences were obtained from PBMCs. This TCR came from a young man in good health and CMV-seronegative. CDR3 residues: CASSLAGDQPQHF. The DNA of the CDR3 is TGTGCCAGCAGCTTAGCCGGGGATCAGCCCCAGCATTTT.